This T cell receptor (beta chain) came from a study of circulating CD8 cells and anti-PD-1 response in melanoma. From live CD3+CD8+TCRalphabeta+ cells, four PD-1 and/or TIGIT subsets were sorted. This clonotype ranks as large. The QIAseq Immune Repertoire TCR panel built the libraries from about 14 ng of total RNA. MiXCR was run by TCRdb on the reads, yielding one entry per CDR3 protein. The sample holds 450 to 550 distinct CDR3 sequences; around 8% are singletons and the top ten take nearly 40%. The V gene lost 10 bases and the J gene lost 2 bases, with 14 bases spanning the gap. Germline V gives CDR1 SGHAT, CDR2 FQNNGV. The CDR3 spans 13 residues.

This receptor was taken from a human donor with melanoma. J is TRBJ2-5 and V is TRBV11-2; no reliable D call. This sample comprised CD8+ T cells from PBMCs, obtained at baseline or after one month of anti-PD-1 therapy (not recorded which). The CDR3 DNA is TGTGCCACCCTACGGGCAGCACAAGAGACCCAGTACTTC. Protein product: CATLRAAQETQYF.